The 5 T cell receptor beta chains in this list originate from one sample, sequenced in a study of cytomegalovirus exposure and HLA in healthy donors. Produced via immunoSEQ multiplex PCR; TCRdb's table is partial and in-frame only. The sample lists under 70,000 clones, about 89% occurring once. Sequencing used PBMCs. The receptor set was obtained from a woman between 18 and 29 years old in good health and CMV-seronegative.

This rearrangement joins TRBV18 to TRBJ1-1; a weak D match, TRBD1 (5 bases). Germline V gene lookup returns CDR1 KGHSH and CDR2 LQKENI. V gave up 4 bases and J gave up 7 bases, with 10 bases separating them. The length of the CDR3 is 12 residues. CDR3 DNA sequence: TGTGCCAGCTCACAAGACAGCCTTGAAGCTTTCTTT. Amino acids: CASSQDSLEAFF.

The chain is built from TRBV7-8 and TRBJ2-1; TRBD1 matches at 12 bases. J was trimmed by 7 bases and V by 4 bases; bases with no gene match: 11. The CDR3 contains 17 residues. Germline V gene lookup returns CDR1 SGHVS and CDR2 FQNEAQ. The CDR3 protein is CASSSPTGTGGENEQFF. In DNA, the CDR3 is TGTGCCAGCAGCTCTCCAACCGGGACAGGGGGCGAGAATGAGCAGTTCTTC.

The chain carries TRBV11-2 and TRBJ2-3; 8 nucleotides align to TRBD1. J was trimmed by 6 bases and V by 4 bases; bases with no gene match: 0. Germline assignment: CDR1 SGHAT and CDR2 FQNNGV. There are 12 residues in the CDR3. In nucleotides, the CDR3 is TGTGCCAGCAGCTACAGGGGGGATACGCAGTATTTT. Protein: CASSYRGDTQYF.

The gene calls are TRBV11-3 and TRBJ2-2, with TRBD2 as a possible D gene (6 bases). The CDR3 length is 14 residues. V dropped 3 bases and J dropped 2 bases, with 7 bases sitting between them. Germline V CDR1 and CDR2: SGHNT, YENEEA. CDR3 sequence: CASSLRGNTGELFF. CDR3 coding DNA: TGTGCCAGCAGCTTGCGGGGTAACACCGGGGAGCTGTTTTTT. Using reference TRBV11-3 and TRBJ2-2 for the parts outside the CDR3, the full variable domain is EAGVVQSPRYKIIEKKQPVAFWCNPISGHNTLYWYLQNLGQGPELLIRYENEEAVDDSQLPKDRFSAERLKGVDSTLKIQPAELGDSAVYLCASSLRGNTGELFFGEGSRLTVL.

The rearrangement uses TRBV5-1 and TRBJ2-7; 9 bases line up with TRBD1. This CDR3 has 16 residues. J gave up 1 base and V 5 bases, and 10 bases lay outside the gene matches. Germline lookup yields CDR1 SGHRS and CDR2 YFSETQ. This chain's CDR3 is CASSSIGQGRSYEQYF. The CDR3, as DNA: TGCGCCAGCAGTTCGATCGGACAGGGGAGATCCTACGAGCAGTACTTC. The whole variable domain, remainder taken from reference TRBV5-1 and TRBJ2-7, is KAGVTQTPRYLIKTRGQQVTLSCSPISGHRSVSWYQQTPGQGLQFLFEYFSETQRNKGNFPGRFSGRQFSNSRSEMNVSTLELGDSALYLCASSSIGQGRSYEQYFGPGTRLTVT.